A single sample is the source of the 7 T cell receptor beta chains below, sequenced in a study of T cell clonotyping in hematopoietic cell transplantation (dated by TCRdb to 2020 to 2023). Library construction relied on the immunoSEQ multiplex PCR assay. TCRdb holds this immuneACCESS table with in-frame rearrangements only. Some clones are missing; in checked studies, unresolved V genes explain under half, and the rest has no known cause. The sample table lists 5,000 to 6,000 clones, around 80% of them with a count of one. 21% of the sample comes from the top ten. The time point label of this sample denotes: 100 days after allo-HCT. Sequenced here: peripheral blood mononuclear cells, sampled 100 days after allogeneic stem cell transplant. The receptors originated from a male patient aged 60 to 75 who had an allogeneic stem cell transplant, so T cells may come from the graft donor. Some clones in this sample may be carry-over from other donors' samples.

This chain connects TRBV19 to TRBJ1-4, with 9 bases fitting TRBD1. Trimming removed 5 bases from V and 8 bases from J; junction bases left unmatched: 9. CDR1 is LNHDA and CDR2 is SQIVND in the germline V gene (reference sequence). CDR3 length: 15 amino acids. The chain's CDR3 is CASSALPGQGEKLFF. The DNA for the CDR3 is TGTGCCAGTAGTGCACTTCCGGGACAGGGAGAAAAACTGTTTTTT. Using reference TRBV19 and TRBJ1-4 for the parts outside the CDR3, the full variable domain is DGGITQSPKYLFRKEGQNVTLSCEQNLNHDAMYWYRQDPGQGLRLIYYSQIVNDFQKGDIAEGYSVSREKKESFPLTVTSAQKNPTAFYLCASSALPGQGEKLFFGSGTQLSVL.

The CDR3 DNA reads TGTGCCAGTAGATCCGCCGGACAGAGCTCCTACGAGCAGTACTTC. Translating it yields CASRSAGQSSYEQYF. V and J are TRBV19 and TRBJ2-7, with D possibly matching TRBD1 (6 bases). The CDR3 contains 15 residues. V lost 6 bases and J lost 0, with 15 bases in between. Per germline, CDR1 LNHDA and CDR2 SQIVND (reference sequence).

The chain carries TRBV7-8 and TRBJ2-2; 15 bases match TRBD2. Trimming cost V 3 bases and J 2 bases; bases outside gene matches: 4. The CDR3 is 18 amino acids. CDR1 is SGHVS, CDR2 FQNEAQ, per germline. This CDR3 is CASSFPGLAGGNTGELFF. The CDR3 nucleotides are TGTGCCAGCAGCTTCCCGGGACTAGCGGGAGGAAACACCGGGGAGCTGTTTTTT.

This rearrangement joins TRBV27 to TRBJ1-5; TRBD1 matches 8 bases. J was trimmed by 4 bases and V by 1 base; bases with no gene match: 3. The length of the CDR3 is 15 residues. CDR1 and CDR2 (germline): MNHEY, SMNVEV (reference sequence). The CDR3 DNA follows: TGTGCCAGCAGTTTATTTACAGGGGGGAATCAGCCCCAGCATTTT. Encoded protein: CASSLFTGGNQPQHF.

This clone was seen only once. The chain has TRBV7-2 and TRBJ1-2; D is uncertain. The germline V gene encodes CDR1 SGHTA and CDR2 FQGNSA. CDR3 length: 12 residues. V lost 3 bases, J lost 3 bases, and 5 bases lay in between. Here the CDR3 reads CASSLTHYGYTF. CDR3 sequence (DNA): TGTGCCAGCAGCTTGACCCACTATGGCTACACCTTC.

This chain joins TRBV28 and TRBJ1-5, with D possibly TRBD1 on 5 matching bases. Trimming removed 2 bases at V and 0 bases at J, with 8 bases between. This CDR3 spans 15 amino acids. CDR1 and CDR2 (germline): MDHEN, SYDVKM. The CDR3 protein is CASSLRTTSNQPQHF. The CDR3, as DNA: TGTGCCAGCAGTTTAAGGACAACTAGCAATCAGCCCCAGCATTTT.

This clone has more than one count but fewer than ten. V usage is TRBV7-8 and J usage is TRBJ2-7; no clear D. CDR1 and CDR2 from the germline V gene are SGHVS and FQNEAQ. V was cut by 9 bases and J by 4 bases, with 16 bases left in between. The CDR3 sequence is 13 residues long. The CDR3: CASNPGGWYEQYF. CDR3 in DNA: TGTGCCAGTAACCCGGGCGGATGGTACGAGCAGTACTTC.